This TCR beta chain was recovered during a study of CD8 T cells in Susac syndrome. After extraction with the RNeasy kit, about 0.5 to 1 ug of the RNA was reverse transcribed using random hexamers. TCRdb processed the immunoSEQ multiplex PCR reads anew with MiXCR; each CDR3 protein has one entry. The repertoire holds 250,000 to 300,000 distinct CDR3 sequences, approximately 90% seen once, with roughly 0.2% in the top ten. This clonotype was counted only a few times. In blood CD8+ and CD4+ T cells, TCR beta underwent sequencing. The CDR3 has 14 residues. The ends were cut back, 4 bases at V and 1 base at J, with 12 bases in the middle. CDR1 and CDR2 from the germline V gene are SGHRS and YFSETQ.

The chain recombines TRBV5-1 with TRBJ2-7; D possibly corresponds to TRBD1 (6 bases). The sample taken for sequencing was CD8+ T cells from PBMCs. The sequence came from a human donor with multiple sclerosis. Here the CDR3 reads CASSPWTASYEQYF. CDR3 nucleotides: TGCGCCAGCAGCCCCTGGACAGCTTCCTACGAGCAGTACTTC.